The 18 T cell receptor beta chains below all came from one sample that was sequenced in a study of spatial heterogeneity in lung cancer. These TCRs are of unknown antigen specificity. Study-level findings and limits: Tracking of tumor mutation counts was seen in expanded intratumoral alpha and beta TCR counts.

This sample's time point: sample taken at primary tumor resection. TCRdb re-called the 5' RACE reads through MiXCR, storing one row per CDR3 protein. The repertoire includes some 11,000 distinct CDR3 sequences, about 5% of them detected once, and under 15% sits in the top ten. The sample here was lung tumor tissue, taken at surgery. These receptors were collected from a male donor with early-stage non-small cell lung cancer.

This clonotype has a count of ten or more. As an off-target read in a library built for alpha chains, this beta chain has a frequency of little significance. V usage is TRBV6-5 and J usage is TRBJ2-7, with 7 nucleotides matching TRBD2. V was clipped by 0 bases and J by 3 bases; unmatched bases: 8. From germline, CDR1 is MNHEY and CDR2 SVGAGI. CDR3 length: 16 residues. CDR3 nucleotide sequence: TGTGCCAGCAGTTACTCGTTCACGGGGGGATACTACGAGCAGTACTTC. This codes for CASSYSFTGGYYEQYF.

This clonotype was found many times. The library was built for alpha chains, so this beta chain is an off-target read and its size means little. CDR3 region: CASSLTKYEQYF. CDR3 DNA sequence: TGCGCCAGCAGCTTGACTAAATACGAGCAGTACTTC. This chain uses TRBV5-1 with TRBJ2-7; D is unclear. The CDR3 has 12 amino acids. Per germline, CDR1 SGHRS and CDR2 YFSETQ. Trimming left V 1 base short and J 4 bases short, with 6 bases between. The whole variable domain, remainder taken from reference TRBV5-1 and TRBJ2-7, is KAGVTQTPRYLIKTRGQQVTLSCSPISGHRSVSWYQQTPGQGLQFLFEYFSETQRNKGNFPGRFSGRQFSNSRSEMNVSTLELGDSALYLCASSLTKYEQYFGPGTRLTVT.

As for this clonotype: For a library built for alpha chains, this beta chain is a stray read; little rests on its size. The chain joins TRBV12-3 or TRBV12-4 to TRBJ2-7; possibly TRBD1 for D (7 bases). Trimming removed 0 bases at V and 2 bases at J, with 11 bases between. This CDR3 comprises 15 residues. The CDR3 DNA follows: TGTGCCAGCAGTTTAGCGCAGGGGGGCACCTACGAGCAGTACTTC. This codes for CASSLAQGGTYEQYF.

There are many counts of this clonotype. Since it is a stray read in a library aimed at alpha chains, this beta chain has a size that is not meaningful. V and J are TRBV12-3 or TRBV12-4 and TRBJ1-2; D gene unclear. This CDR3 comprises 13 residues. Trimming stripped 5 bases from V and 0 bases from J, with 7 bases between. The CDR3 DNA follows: TGTGCCAGCAGTCCGTCCACTAACTATGGCTACACCTTC. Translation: CASSPSTNYGYTF.

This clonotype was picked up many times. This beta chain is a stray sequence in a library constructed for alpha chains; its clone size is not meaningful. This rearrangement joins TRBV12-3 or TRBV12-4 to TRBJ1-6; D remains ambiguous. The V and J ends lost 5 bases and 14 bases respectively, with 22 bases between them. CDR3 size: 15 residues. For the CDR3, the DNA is TGTGCCAGCAGTGCCGTTGAAAGGCCTTCTCCGGCCCTCCACTTT. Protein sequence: CASSAVERPSPALHF.

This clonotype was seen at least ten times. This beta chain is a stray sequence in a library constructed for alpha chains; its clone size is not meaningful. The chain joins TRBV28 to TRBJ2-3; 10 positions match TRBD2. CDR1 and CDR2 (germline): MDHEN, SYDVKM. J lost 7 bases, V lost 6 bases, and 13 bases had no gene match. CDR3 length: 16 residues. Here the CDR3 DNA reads TGTGCCAGCAGAGCGGGAGGGACCCGCCCCACTAATACGCAGTATTTT. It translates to CASRAGGTRPTNTQYF.

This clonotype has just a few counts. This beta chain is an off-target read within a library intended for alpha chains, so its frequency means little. In DNA, the CDR3 is TGCGCCAGCAGCTTGAGGAACACTGAAGCTTTCTTT. Translating it yields CASSLRNTEAFF. J is TRBJ1-1 and V is TRBV5-1; D gene uncertain. Looked up from germline, CDR1 is SGHRS and CDR2 is YFSETQ. V was clipped by 1 base and J by 1 base, with 2 bases between them. The CDR3 spans 12 residues.

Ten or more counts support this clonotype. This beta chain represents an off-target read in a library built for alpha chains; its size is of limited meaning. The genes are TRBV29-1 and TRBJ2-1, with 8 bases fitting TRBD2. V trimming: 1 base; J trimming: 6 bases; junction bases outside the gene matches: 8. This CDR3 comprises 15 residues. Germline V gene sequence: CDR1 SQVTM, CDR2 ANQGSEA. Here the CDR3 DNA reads TGCAGCGTTGAAGGGGCCGGGACTAGGGTCAATGAGCAGTTCTTC. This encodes CSVEGAGTRVNEQFF.

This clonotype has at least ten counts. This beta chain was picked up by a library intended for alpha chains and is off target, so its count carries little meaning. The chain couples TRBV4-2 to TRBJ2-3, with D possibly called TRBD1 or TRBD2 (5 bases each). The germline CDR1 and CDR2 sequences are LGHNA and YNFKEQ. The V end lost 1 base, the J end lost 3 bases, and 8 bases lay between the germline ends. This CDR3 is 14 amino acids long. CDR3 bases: TGTGCCAGCAGCCAAGGGGGGTTGACAGATACGCAGTATTTT. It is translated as CASSQGGLTDTQYF.

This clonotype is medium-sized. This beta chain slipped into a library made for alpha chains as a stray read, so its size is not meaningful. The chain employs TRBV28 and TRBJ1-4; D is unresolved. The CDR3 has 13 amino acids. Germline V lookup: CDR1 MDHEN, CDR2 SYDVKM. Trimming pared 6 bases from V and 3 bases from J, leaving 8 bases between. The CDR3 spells CASRGASNEKLFF. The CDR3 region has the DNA TGTGCCAGCAGGGGTGCATCTAATGAAAAACTGTTTTTT. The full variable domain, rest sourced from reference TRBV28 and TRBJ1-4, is DVKVTQSSRYLVKRTGEKVFLECVQDMDHENMFWYRQDPGLGLRLIYFSYDVKMKEKGDIPEGYSVSREKKERFSLILESASTNQTSMYLCASRGASNEKLFFGSGTQLSVL.

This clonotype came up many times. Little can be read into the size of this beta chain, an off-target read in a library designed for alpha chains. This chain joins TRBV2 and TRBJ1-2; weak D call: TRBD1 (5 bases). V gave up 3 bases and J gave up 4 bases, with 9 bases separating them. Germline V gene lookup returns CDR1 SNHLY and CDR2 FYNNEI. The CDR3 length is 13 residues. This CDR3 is CASSEGVSYGYTF. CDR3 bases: TGTGCCAGCAGTGAGGGGGTTTCCTATGGCTACACCTTC.

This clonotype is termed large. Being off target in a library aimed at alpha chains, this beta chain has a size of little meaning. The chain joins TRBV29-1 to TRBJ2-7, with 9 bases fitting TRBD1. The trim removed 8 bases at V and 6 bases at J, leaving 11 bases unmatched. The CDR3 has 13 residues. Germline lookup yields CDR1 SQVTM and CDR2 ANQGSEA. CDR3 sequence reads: CSFLAGQGFEQYF. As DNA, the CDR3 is TGCAGCTTCCTCGCGGGACAGGGCTTCGAGCAGTACTTC.

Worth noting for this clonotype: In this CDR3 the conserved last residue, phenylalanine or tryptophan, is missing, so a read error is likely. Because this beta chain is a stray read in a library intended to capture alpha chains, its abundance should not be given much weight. The CDR3 nucleotides read TGTGCCAGCAGCCTCCTCCCTAGCGGGACTAACGAGCAGTACCTC. Translation gives CASSLLPSGTNEQYL. This chain uses TRBV4-2 with TRBJ2-7; TRBD2 matches 9 bases. Germline CDR1 LGHNA, CDR2 YNFKEQ. Trimming at V came to 4 bases and at J to 5 bases, leaving 9 bases not matched to a gene. This CDR3 spans 15 amino acids.

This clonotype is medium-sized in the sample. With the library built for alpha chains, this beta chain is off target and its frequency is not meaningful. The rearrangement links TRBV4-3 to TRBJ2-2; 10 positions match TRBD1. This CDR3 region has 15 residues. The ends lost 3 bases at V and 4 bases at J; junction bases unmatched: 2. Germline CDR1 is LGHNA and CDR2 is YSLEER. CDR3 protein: CASSQGQGSTGELFF. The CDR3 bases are TGCGCCAGCAGCCAGGGACAGGGGAGCACCGGGGAGCTGTTTTTT.

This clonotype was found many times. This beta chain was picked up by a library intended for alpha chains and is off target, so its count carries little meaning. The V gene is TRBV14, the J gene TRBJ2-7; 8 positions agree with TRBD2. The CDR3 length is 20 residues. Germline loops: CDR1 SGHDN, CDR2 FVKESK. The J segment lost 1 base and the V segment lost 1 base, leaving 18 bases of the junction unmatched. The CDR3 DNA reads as TGTGCCAGCAGCCAAGGAGCGGGGGTCTCCAACAGCTATCGGTCCTACGAGCAGTACTTC. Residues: CASSQGAGVSNSYRSYEQYF.

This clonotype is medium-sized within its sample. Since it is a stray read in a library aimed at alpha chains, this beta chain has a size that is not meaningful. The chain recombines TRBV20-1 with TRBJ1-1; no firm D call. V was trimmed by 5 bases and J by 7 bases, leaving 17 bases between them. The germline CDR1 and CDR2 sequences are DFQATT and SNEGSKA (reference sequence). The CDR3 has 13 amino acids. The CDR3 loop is CSAGRPRNLEAFF. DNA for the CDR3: TGCAGTGCTGGAAGGCCCAGAAACCTTGAAGCTTTCTTT.

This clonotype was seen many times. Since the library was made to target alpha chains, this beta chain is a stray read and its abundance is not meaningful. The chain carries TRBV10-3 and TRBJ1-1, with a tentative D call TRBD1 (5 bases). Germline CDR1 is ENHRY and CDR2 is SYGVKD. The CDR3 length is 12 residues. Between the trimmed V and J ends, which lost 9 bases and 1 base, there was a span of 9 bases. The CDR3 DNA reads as TGTGCCATGGGGGGAAAGAACACTGAAGCTTTCTTT. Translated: CAMGGKNTEAFF.

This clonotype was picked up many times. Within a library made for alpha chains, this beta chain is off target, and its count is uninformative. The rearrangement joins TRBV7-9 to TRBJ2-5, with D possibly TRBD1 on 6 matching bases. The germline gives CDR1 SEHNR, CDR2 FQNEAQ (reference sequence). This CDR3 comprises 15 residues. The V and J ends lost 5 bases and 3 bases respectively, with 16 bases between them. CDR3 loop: CASSPKWGQKETQYF. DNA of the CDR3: TGTGCCAGCAGCCCCAAGTGGGGACAAAAAGAGACCCAGTACTTC.